This T cell receptor (beta chain) came from a study of blood T cell repertoires in COVID-19. Study as a whole: Samples representing acute and convalescent COVID-19 were sourced from the United States, Italy and Spain. T cells, B-cell-depleted T cells, or PBMCs supplied cDNA or gDNA.

As processed by the authors: Amplifying reference gene primers gave estimates of nucleated cell counts. Repertoires were generated with immunoSEQ multiplex PCR, while TCRdb's copy carries only in-frame clones and drops some. V, J and clone size reflect that table, while D and trimming were determined from the DNA. The table includes approximately 150,000 clones, over 75% detected once. Assignment of participants to cohorts was predicated upon participant-reported clinical history. Germline CDR1 reads SNHLY; CDR2 reads FYNNEI. CDR3 length: 13 residues. V was clipped by 6 bases and J by 5 bases; unmatched bases: 6.

The sample consisted of PBMCs or T cells enriched from blood (not recorded which). The chain joins TRBV2 to TRBJ1-1, with 7 positions matching TRBD1. The sequence came from a middle-aged woman with acute COVID-19. Written as DNA, the CDR3 is TGTGCCAGCAGGATAGGGACAGAGACTGAAGCTTTCTTT. This sequence encodes CASRIGTETEAFF.